The T cell receptor beta chain described here comes from a study of T cells in Graves' hyperthyroidism and ophthalmopathy. Study observations and caveats: A model built on 13 V-J features separated ophthalmopathy from stable hyperthyroidism. The model predicted ophthalmopathy a median approximately 6 months before onset.

Amplification yielded TCR beta CDR3 regions, with RNA transcripts as the source. A first-round RT-PCR of the TCR CDR3 used the HTBI primer set. TCRdb used MiXCR to reprocess the multiplex PCR reads, holding one entry per CDR3 protein. The data contain approximately 590,000 distinct CDR3 sequences, 15% to 19% of them singletons. The hyperthyroidism patients had all been newly diagnosed, and their disease duration was under 2 months. Their ages ranged from 18 to 65 years. This clonotype was seen more than once but under ten times. Its antigen is unidentified. This clonotype was obtained from a young woman with Graves' hyperthyroidism. Sample: blood.

The CDR3 DNA is TGTGCCAGCAGTTTATCCAGGGGCTCGACTGGCGAGCAGTACTTC. Translated: CASSLSRGSTGEQYF. V usage is TRBV28 and J usage is TRBJ2-7; TRBD1 is a possible D gene (6 bases). Between the trimmed V and J ends, which lost 1 base and 6 bases, there was a span of 16 bases. The germline gives CDR1 MDHEN, CDR2 SYDVKM. The CDR3 consists of 15 residues.